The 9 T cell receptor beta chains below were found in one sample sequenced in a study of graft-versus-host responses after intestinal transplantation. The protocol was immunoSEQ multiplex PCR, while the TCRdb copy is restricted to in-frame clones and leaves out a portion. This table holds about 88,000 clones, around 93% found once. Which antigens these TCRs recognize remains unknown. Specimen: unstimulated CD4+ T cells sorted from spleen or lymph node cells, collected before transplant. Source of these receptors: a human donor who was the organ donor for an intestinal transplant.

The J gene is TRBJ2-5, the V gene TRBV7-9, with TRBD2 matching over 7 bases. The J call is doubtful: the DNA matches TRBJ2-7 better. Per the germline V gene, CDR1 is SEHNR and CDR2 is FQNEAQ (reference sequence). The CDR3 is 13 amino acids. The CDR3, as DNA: TGTGCCAGCAGCTTGGGGGGGGGCTACGAGCAGTACTTC. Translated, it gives CASSLGGGYEQYF.

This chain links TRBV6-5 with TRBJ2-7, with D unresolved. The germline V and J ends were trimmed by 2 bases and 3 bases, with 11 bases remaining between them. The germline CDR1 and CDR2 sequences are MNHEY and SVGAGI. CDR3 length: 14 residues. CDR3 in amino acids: CASSYRRQDYEQYF. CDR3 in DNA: TGTGCCAGCAGTTACCGTAGGCAGGACTACGAGCAGTACTTC.

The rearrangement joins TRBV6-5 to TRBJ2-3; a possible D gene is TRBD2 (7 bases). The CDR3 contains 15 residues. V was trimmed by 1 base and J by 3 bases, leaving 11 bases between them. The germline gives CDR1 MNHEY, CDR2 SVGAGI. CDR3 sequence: CASSYWGGRTDTQYF. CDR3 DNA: TGTGCCAGCAGTTACTGGGGGGGGCGGACAGATACGCAGTATTTT.

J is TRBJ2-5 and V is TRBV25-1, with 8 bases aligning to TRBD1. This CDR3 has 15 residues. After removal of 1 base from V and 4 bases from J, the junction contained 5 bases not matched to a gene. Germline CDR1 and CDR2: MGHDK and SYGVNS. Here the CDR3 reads CASSEWAGGGETQYF. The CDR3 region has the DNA TGTGCCAGCAGTGAATGGGCAGGGGGCGGAGAGACCCAGTACTTC.

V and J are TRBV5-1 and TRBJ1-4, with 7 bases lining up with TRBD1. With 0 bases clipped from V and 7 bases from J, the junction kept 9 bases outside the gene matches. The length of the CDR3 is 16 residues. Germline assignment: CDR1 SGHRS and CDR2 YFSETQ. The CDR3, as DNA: TGCGCCAGCAGCTTGGCGTTTGGACAGGTCGGTGAAAAACTGTTTTTT. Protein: CASSLAFGQVGEKLFF.

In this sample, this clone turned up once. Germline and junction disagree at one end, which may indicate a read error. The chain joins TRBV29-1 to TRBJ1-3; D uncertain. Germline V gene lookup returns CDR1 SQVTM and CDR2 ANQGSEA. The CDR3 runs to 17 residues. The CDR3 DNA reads TGCAGCGTCGAAGCTCTAGGGAGTCAGGAAGGGAGAAACACCATATATTTT. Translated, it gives CSVEALGSQEGRNTIYF.

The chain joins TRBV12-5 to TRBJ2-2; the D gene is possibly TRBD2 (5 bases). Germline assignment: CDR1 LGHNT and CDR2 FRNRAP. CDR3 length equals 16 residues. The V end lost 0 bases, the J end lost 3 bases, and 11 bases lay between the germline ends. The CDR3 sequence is CASGLVRGRDTGELFF. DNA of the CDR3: TGTGCTAGTGGTTTGGTTCGGGGTCGGGACACCGGGGAGCTGTTTTTT.

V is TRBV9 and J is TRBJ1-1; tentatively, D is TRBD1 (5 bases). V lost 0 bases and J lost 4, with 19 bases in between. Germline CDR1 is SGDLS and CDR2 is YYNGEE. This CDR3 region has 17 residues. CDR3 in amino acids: CASSVVQGTIESTEAFF. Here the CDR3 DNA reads TGTGCCAGCAGCGTAGTTCAGGGAACCATAGAGAGCACTGAAGCTTTCTTT.

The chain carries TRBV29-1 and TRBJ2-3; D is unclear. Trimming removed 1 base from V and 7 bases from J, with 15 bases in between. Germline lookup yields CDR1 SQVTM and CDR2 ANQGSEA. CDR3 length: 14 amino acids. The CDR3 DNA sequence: TGCAGCGTTGAAGTGTTGGCCTCATACAATACGCAGTATTTT. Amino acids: CSVEVLASYNTQYF.